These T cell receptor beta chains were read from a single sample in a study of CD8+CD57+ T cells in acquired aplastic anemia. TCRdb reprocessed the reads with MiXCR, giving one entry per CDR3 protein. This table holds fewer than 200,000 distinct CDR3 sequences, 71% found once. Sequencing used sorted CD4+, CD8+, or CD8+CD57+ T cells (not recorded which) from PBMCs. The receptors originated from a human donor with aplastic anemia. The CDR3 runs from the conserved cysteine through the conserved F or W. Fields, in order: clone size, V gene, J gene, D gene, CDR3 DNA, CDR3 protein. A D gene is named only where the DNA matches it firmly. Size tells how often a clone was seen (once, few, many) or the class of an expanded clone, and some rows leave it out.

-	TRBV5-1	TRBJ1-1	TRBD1	TGCTCCAGCAGCTTGTACGGACAGGGGAACACTGAAGCTTTCTTT	CSSSLYGQGNTEAFF
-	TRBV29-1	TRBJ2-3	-	TGCAGCGTTGCCGAGGGAGCGGCAGATACGCAGTATTTT	CSVAEGAADTQYF
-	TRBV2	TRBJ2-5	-	TGTGCCAGCAGGTCCACCGGGATGCAGACCCAGTACTTC	CASRSTGMQTQYF
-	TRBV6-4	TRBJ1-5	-	TGTGCCAGCAGCGGACTAGCGGGGGGCAATCAGCCCCAGCATTTT	CASSGLAGGNQPQHF
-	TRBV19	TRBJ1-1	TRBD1	TGTGCCAGTAGTATCCGACAGGGGGTAACGAACACTGAAGCTTTCTTT	CASSIRQGVTNTEAFF
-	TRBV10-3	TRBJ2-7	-	TGTGCCACCAAGCAGGACACCTACTCCTACGAGCAGTACTTC	CATKQDTYSYEQYF
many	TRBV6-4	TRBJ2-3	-	TGTGCCAGCAGTCTTGCTAGCACAGATACGCAGTATTTT	CASSLASTDTQYF
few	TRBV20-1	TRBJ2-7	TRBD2	TGCAGTGCTAGAGTCGGGGAGCGGGAGAATTACTTC	CSARVGERENYF
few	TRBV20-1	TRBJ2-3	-	TGCAGTGCTAGGCACACAGATACGCAGTATTTT	CSARHTDTQYF
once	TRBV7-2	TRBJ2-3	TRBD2	TGTGCCAGCAGCTTTATACTAGCGGGAGATCAGGTAGATACGCAGTATTTT	CASSFILAGDQVDTQYF
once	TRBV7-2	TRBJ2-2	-	TGTGCCAGCAGCTTTCAGGGCGGGTCCGGGGAGCTGTTTTTT	CASSFQGGSGELFF
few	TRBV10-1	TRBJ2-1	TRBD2	TGCGCCAGCAGTGAGTCGATAGCGGGAGCGGGGAATGAGCAGTTCTTC	CASSESIAGAGNEQFF
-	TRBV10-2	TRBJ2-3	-	TGCGCCACCTCCCCCGGGGAATCACAACTTACGCAGTATTTT	CATSPGESQLTQYF
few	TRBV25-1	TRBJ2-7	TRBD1	TGTGCCAGCAGTGAAGAGGGACAGGGCTACGAGCAGTACTTC	CASSEEGQGYEQYF
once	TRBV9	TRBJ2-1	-	TGTGCCAGCAGCGTACTAGAGTCGGGATACAATGAGCAGTTCTTC	CASSVLESGYNEQFF
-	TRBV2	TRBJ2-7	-	TGTGCCAGCAACGGACAGCCCAGGGAGTACGAGCAGTACTTC	CASNGQPREYEQYF
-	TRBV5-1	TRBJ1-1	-	TGCGCCAGCAGCGAGACTATGAACACTGAAGCTTTCTTT	CASSETMNTEAFF
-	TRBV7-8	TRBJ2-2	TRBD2	TGTGCCAGCAGCGTTCTAGCGGTAGGGACCGGGGAGCTGTTTTTT	CASSVLAVGTGELFF
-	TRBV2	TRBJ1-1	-	TGTGCCAGCATGAGGGGTAGGGGGAGTACTGAAGCTTTCTTT	CASMRGRGSTEAFF
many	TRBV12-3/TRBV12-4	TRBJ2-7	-	TGTGCCACCTCGGTTGAAGGGTGGATCGACGAGCAGTACTTC	CATSVEGWIDEQYF
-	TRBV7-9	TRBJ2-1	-	TGTGCCAGCAGCTTAAGGGGAAGCTCCTACAATGAGCAGTTCTTC	CASSLRGSSYNEQFF
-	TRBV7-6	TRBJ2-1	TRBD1	TGTGCCAGCGGGACAGGCCCCTACAATGAGCAGTTCTTC	CASGTGPYNEQFF
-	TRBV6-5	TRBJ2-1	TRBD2	TGTGCCAGCAGTTGGGGAGCGGGAGCTTACAATGAGCAGTTCTTC	CASSWGAGAYNEQFF